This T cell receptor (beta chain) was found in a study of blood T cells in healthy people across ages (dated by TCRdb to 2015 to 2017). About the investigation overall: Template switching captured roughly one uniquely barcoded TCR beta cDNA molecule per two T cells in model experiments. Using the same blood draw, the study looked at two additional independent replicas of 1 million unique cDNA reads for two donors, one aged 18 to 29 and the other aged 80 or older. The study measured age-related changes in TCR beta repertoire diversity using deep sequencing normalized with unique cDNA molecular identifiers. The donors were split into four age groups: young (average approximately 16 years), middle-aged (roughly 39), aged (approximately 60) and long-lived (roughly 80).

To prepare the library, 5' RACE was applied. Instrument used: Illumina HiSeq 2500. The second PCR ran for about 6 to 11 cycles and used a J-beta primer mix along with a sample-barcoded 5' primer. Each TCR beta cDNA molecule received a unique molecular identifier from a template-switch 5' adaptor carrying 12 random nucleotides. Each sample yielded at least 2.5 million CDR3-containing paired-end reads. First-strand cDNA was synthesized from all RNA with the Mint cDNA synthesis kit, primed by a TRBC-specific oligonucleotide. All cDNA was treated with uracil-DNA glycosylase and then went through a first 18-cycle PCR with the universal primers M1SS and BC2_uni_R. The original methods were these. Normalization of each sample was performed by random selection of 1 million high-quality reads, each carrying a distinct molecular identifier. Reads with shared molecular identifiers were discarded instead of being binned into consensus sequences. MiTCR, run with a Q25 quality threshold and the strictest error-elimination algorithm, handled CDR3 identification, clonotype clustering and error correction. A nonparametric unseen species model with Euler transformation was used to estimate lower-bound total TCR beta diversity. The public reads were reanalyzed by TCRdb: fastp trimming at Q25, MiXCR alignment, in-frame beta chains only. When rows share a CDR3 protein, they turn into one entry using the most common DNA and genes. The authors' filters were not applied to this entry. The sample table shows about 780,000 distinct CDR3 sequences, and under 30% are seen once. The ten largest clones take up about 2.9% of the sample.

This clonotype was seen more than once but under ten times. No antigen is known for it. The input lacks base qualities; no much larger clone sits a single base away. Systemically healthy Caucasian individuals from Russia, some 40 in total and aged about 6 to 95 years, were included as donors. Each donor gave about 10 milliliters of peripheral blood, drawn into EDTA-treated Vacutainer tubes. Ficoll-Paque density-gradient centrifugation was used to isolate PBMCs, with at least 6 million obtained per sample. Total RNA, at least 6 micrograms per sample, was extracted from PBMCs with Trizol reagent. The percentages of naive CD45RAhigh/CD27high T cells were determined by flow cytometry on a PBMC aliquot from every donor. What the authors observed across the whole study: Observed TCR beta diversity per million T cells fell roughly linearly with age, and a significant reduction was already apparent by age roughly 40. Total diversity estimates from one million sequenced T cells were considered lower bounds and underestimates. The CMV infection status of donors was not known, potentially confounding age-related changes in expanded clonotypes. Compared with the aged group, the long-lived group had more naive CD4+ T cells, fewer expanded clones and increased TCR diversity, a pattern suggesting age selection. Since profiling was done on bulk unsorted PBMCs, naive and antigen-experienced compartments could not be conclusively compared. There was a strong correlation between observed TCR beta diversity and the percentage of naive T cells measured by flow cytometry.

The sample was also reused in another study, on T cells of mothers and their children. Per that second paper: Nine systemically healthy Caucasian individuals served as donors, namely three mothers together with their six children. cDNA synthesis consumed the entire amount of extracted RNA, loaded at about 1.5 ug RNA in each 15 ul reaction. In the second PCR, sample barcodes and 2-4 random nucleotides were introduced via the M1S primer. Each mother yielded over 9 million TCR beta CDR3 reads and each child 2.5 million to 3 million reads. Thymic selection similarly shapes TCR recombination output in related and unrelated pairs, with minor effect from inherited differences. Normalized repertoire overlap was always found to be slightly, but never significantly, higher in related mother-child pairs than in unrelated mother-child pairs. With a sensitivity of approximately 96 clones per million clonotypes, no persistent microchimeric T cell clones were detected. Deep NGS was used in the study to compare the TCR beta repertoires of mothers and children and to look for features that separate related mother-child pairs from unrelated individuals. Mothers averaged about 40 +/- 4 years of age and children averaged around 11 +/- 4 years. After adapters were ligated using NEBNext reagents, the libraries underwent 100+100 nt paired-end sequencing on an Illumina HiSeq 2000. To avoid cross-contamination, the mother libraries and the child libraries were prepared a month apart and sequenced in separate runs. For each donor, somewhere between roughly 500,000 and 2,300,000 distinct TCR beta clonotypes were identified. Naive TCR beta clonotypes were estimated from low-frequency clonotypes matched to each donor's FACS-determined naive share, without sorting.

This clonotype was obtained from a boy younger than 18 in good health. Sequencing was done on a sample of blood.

CDR3 protein: CACRASTSIHEQYF. The nucleotide sequence reads TGCGCCTGCCGGGCGTCGACTAGCATCCACGAGCAGTACTTC. This chain joins TRBV5-1 to TRBJ2-7; the central 7 bases match TRBD2. The CDR1 and CDR2 encoded by the germline V gene are SGHRS and YFSETQ. Trimming accounts for 10 bases at V and 5 bases at J, while the number of junction bases matched to no gene is 15. There are 14 amino acids in the CDR3, from cysteine to phenylalanine inclusive. CDR3 DNA is the only sequence kept; it has 42 bases, read in frame from the first base.